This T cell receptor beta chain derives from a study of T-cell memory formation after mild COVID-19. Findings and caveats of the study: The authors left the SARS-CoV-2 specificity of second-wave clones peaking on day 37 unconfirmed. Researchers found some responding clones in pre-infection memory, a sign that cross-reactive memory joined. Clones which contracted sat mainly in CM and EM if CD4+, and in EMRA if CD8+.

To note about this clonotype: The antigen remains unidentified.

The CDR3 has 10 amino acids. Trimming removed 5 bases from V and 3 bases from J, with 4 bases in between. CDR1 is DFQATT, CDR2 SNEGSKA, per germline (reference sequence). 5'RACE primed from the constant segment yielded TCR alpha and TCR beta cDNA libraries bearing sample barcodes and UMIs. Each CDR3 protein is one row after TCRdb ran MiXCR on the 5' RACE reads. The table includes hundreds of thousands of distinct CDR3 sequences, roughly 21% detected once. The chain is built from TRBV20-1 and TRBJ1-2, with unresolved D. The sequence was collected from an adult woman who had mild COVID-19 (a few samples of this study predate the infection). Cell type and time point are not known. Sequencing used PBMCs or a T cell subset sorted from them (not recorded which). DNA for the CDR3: TGCAGTGCTCTTTACTATGGCTACACCTTC. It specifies CSALYYGYTF.